This TCR beta chain was recovered during a study of CD8 T cells in ankylosing spondylitis. Notes on the study in general: In ankylosing spondylitis blood, a motif of seven to nine highly homologous TCR beta variants appeared characteristic. From matched ankylosing spondylitis synovial fluid, disease-linked clones were reportedly recovered at significantly enriched levels.

With 6 bases removed from V and 8 bases from J, the gap between germline ends came to 10 bases. Germline values: CDR1 MNHEY, CDR2 SVGAGI. The CDR3 totals 11 residues. TCRdb ran MiXCR on the 5' RACE reads and lists one entry per CDR3 protein. This table holds about 700,000 distinct CDR3 sequences, around 20% found once. Of note for this clonotype: Its antigen is not identified.

Sequencing was done on a sample of blood, either unsorted or a sorted T cell fraction (not recorded which). The gene calls are TRBV6-5 and TRBJ1-1; a weak D match, TRBD1 (6 bases). The source is a male donor with ankylosing spondylitis. The CDR3 nucleotides read TGTGCCAGCAGGCAGGGGCACGAAGCTTTCTTT. Protein product: CASRQGHEAFF.